Each of the 14 T cell receptor beta chains below was sequenced from the same sample in a study of control samples from healthy donors and cancer patients. The method was immunoSEQ multiplex PCR; TCRdb's version includes in-frame clones alone and lacks a portion of them. The sample includes tens of thousands of clones, 85% of them seen just once. Sequenced: blood. The source is a man aged 40-49 years in good health.

The V and J genes are TRBV7-3 and TRBJ2-6; TRBD2 might be the D (5 bases). Germline values: CDR1 SGHTA, CDR2 FQGTGA. Trimming left V 5 bases short and J 0 bases short, with 11 bases between. CDR3 size: 16 residues. This CDR3 is CASSPEGSSGANVLTF. CDR3 DNA sequence: TGTGCCAGCAGCCCCGAGGGTAGCTCTGGGGCCAACGTCCTGACTTTC.

The CDR3 DNA reads as TGTGCCAGCAGCTTAACTACGGGGGCTGGAAACACCATATATTTT. Its translation: CASSLTTGAGNTIYF. The chain employs TRBV7-9 and TRBJ1-3, with a tentative D call TRBD1 (5 bases). The CDR3 is 15 amino acids. Trimming removed 2 bases at V and 2 bases at J, with 10 bases between. The germline V gene has CDR1 SEHNR and CDR2 FQNEAQ (reference sequence).

The chain links TRBV6-5 to TRBJ1-3; 8 bases line up with TRBD1. The CDR3 totals 15 residues. J was trimmed by 0 bases and V by 5 bases; bases with no gene match: 3. Germline CDR1 reads MNHEY; CDR2 reads SVGAGI. CDR3 loop: CASSRTGTSGNTIYF. The CDR3 bases are TGTGCCAGCAGTAGGACAGGGACCTCTGGAAACACCATATATTTT.

This clone has more than one count but fewer than ten. The chain employs TRBV9 and TRBJ1-2; TRBD1 might be the D (5 bases). Trimming took off 3 bases at V and 6 bases at J, with 15 bases between the two ends. Per the germline V gene, CDR1 is SGDLS and CDR2 is YYNGEE. The CDR3 has 14 residues. The CDR3 loop is CASSAGGTGDGYTF. The CDR3 bases are TGTGCCAGCAGCGCCGGCGGGACCGGGGATGGCTACACCTTC.

This chain connects TRBV11-1 to TRBJ2-5, with 7 bases matching TRBD1. Germline V lookup: CDR1 SGHAT, CDR2 FQDESV (reference sequence). There are 15 residues in the CDR3. V lost 1 base to trimming and J lost 4 bases; unmatched junction nucleotides: 6. CDR3 in DNA: TGTGCCAGCAGCTTAGGAGGGGGCGATGGAGAGACCCAGTACTTC. It codes for CASSLGGGDGETQYF.

This clone was seen just once. The J gene is TRBJ1-2, the V gene TRBV12-5; D gene unclear. Germline-derived CDR1 and CDR2 are LGHNT and FRNRAP. Trimming left V 5 bases short and J 2 bases short, with 9 bases between. The CDR3 covers 13 residues. The CDR3 sequence is CASGHPENYGYTF. CDR3 DNA: TGTGCTAGTGGTCACCCAGAAAACTATGGCTACACCTTC.

The chain couples TRBV18 to TRBJ1-2; D is unresolved. The CDR3 runs 14 residues. Germline values: CDR1 KGHSH, CDR2 LQKENI. V was clipped by 3 bases and J by 1 base, with 9 bases between them. The CDR3 bases are TGTGCCAGCTCACCCATCCGAGATAACTATGGCTACACCTTC. Residues: CASSPIRDNYGYTF.

Note on this clone: The limits of the CDR3 on the DNA are not certain, so only TCRdb's listed CDR3 is given. This chain links TRBV21-1 with TRBJ1-6. TRBV21-1 is a documented pseudogene. The CDR3 has 15 residues if both end residues are counted. CDR3 sequence: CASNPVGDGNSPLHF.

The chain uses TRBV4-3 and TRBJ2-3, with unresolved D. The V end was cut by 4 bases, the J end by 2 bases, with 7 bases between. This CDR3 is 13 amino acids long. Germline lookup yields CDR1 LGHNA and CDR2 YSLEER. The CDR3 loop reads CASSRTNTDTQYF. The CDR3 nucleotides are TGCGCCAGCAGCCGAACAAACACAGATACGCAGTATTTT.

The V call is TRBV27, the J call TRBJ2-1, with 11 bases aligning to TRBD2. The CDR3 covers 14 residues. CDR1 and CDR2 from the germline V gene are MNHEY and SMNVEV (reference sequence). The ends lost 6 bases at V and 6 bases at J; junction bases unmatched: 4. Written as DNA, the CDR3 is TGTGCCAGCAGGTTAGCGGGGGGGAGCAATGAGCAGTTCTTC. This encodes CASRLAGGSNEQFF.

This chain links TRBV12-3 or TRBV12-4 with TRBJ1-1; D remains unclear. Trimming cost V 4 bases and J 1 base, with 4 bases left between them. The length of the CDR3 is 12 residues. The CDR3 protein is CASSYRNTEAFF. The CDR3 coding sequence is TGTGCCAGCAGTTACAGGAACACTGAAGCTTTCTTT.

The rearrangement joins TRBV6-5 to TRBJ1-1; no reliable D call. Germline V gene sequence: CDR1 MNHEY, CDR2 SVGAGI. The CDR3 contains 12 residues. The germline V and J ends were trimmed by 4 bases and 4 bases, with 7 bases remaining between them. The CDR3 bases are TGTGCCAGCAGTTCCTCGGTCACTGAAGCTTTCTTT. Its translation: CASSSSVTEAFF.

This clone is a singleton in its sample. The J gene is TRBJ2-2, the V gene TRBV19, with D possibly called TRBD1 or TRBD2 (5 bases each). The CDR3 has 15 amino acids. CDR1 is LNHDA and CDR2 is SQIVND in the germline V gene (reference sequence). V was trimmed by 7 bases and J by 7 bases, leaving 19 bases between them. The CDR3 DNA reads TGTGCCAGTAACCAACCGGGACCCCTCGGCGGGGAGCTGTTTTTT. Translating it yields CASNQPGPLGGELFF.

This rearrangement joins TRBV6-5 to TRBJ1-2, with a tentative D call TRBD1 (5 bases). V shed 4 bases and J shed 5 bases, with 14 bases lying between them. The CDR3 is 14 residues long. Germline lookup yields CDR1 MNHEY and CDR2 SVGAGI. The CDR3 is CASSFRPGNYGYTF. CDR3 bases: TGTGCCAGCAGTTTCAGGCCAGGGAATTATGGCTACACCTTC.